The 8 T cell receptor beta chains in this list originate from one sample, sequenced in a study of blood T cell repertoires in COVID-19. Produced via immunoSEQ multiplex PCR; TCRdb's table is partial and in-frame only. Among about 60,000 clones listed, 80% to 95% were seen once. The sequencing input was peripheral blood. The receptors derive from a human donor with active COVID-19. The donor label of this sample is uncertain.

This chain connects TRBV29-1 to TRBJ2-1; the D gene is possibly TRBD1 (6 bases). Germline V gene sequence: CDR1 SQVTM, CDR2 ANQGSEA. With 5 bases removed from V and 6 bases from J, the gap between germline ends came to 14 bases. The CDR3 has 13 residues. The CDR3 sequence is CSVTGHRVNEQFF. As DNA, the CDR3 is TGCAGCGTTACCGGCCACAGGGTCAATGAGCAGTTCTTC.

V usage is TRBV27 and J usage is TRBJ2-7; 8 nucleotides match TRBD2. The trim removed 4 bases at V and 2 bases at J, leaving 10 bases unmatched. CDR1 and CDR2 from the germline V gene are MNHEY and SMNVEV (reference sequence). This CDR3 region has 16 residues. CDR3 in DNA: TGTGCCAGCAGTTGGGCGGGAGGACCAAGAACCTACGAGCAGTACTTC. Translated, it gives CASSWAGGPRTYEQYF.

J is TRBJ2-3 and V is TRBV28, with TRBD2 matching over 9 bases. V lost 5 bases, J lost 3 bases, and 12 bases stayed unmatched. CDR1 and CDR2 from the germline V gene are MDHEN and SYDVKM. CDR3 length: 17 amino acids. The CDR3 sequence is CASSRGLAGGETDTQYF. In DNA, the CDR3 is TGTGCCAGCAGTCGGGGACTAGCCGGGGGAGAGACAGATACGCAGTATTTT.

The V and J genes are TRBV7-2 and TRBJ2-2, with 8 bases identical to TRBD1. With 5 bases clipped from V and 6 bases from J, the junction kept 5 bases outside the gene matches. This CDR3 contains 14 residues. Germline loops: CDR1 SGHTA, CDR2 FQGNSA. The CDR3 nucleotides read TGTGCCAGCAGCCGGACAGGGCGGGCCGGGGAGCTGTTTTTT. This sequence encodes CASSRTGRAGELFF.

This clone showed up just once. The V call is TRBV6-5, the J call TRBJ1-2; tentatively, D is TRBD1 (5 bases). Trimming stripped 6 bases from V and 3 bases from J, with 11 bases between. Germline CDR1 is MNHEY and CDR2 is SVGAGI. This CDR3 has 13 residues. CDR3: CASRAREDYGYTF. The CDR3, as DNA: TGTGCCAGCAGGGCCAGGGAGGACTATGGCTACACCTTC.

The CDR3 sequence is CASSQDGGVSGANVLTF. As DNA, the CDR3 is TGTGCCAGCAGCCAAGATGGGGGGGTTTCTGGGGCCAACGTCCTGACTTTC. J is TRBJ2-6 and V is TRBV3-1 (or the pseudogene TRBV3-2); 7 nucleotides agree with TRBD2. The CDR3 extends over 17 amino acids. Trimming took 0 bases from V and 1 from J; bases not matched to a gene: 3. Germline CDR1 LGHDT, CDR2 YNNKEL (reference sequence).

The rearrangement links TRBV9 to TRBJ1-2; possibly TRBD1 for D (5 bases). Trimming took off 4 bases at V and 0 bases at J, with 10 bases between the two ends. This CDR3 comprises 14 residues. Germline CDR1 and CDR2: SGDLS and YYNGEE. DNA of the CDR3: TGTGCCAGCAGCCCCCACAGGCCTAACTATGGCTACACCTTC. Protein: CASSPHRPNYGYTF.

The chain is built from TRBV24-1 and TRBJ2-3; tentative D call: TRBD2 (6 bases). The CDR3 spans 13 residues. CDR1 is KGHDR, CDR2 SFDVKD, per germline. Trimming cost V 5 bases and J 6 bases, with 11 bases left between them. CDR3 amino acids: CATSAAGYDTQYF. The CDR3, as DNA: TGTGCCACCAGTGCGGCGGGATACGATACGCAGTATTTT.